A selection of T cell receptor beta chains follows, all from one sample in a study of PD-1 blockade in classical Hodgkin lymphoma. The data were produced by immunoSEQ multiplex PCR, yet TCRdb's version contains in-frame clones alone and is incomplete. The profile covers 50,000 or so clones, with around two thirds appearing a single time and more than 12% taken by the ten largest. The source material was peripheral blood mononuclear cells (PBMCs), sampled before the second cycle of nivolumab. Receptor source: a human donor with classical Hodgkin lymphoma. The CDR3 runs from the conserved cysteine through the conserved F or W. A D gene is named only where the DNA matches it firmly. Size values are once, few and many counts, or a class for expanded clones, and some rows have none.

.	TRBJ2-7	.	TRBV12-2	CASRLSPEQMDEQYF	TGTGCAAGTCGCTTATCCCCCGAACAGATGGACGAGCAGTACTTC
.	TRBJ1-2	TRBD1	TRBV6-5	CASSYSGTGADGYTF	TGTGCCAGCAGTTACTCGGGGACAGGGGCGGATGGCTACACCTTC
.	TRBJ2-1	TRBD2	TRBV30	CAWGTSGGYNEQFF	TGTGCCTGGGGGACTAGCGGGGGCTACAATGAGCAGTTCTTC
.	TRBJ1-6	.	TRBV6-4	CASSEGGAGSPLHF	TGTGCCAGCAGTGAAGGCGGAGCGGGCTCACCCCTCCACTTT
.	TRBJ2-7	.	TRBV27	CASSPLTSWREQYF	TGTGCCAGCAGTCCCCTGACTAGTTGGCGCGAGCAGTACTTC
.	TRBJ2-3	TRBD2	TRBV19	CASSIGTSGLTDTQYF	TGTGCCAGTAGTATAGGGACTAGCGGTCTCACAGATACGCAGTATTTT
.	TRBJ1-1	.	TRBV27	CASSWGQGGTEAFF	TGTGCCAGCAGTTGGGGGCAGGGAGGCACTGAAGCTTTCTTT
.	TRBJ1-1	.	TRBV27	CASSFIQGNTEAFF	TGTGCCAGCAGTTTTATTCAGGGGAACACTGAAGCTTTCTTT
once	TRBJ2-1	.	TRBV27	CASSLSETGTNEQFF	TGTGCCAGCAGTTTATCCGAAACAGGGACGAATGAGCAGTTCTTC
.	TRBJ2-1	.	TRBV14	CASSQAPYNEQFF	TGTGCCAGCAGCCAAGCCCCCTACAATGAGCAGTTCTTC
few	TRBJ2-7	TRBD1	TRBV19	CASSPGTGGTYEQYF	TGTGCCAGTAGTCCTGGGACAGGGGGAACCTACGAGCAGTACTTC
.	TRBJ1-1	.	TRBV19	CASSIDRLLNTEAFF	TGTGCCAGTAGTATAGATCGTCTATTGAACACTGAAGCTTTCTTT
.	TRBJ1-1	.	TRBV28	CASSWVTEAFF	TGTGCCAGCAGTTGGGTCACTGAAGCTTTCTTT
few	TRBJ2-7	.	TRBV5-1	CASSLVQAGEQYF	TGCGCCAGCAGCTTGGTACAGGCAGGCGAGCAGTACTTC
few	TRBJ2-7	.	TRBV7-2	CASSLQSSYEQYF	TGTGCCAGCAGCTTACAGAGCTCCTACGAGCAGTACTTC
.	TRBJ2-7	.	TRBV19	CASSIGHGSSYEQYF	TGTGCCAGTAGTATAGGTCACGGGAGCTCCTACGAGCAGTACTTC
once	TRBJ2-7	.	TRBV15	CATSRDGYEQYF	TGTGCCACCAGCAGAGACGGTTACGAGCAGTACTTC
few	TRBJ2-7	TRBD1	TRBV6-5	CASSYEGQNYEQYF	TGTGCCAGCAGTTACGAGGGACAGAACTACGAGCAGTACTTC
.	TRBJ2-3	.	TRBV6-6	CASSYSLGARDTQYF	TGTGCCAGCAGTTACTCTCTGGGGGCGCGGGATACGCAGTATTTT
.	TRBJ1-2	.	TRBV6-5	CASSYGGGGYTF	TGTGCCAGCAGTTACGGGGGCGGTGGCTACACCTTC
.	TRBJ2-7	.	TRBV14	CASSLVRGGYEQYF	TGTGCCAGCAGCCTCGTGCGGGGAGGCTACGAGCAGTACTTC
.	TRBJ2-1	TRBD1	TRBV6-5	CASSSRQGEQFF	TGTGCCAGCAGTTCAAGACAGGGCGAGCAGTTCTTC
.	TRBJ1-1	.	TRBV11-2	CASSQDDSTEAFF	TGTGCCAGCAGCCAAGATGACAGCACTGAAGCTTTCTTT
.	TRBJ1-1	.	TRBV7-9	CASSRSQGMNTEAFF	TGTGCCAGCAGCCGAAGTCAGGGGATGAACACTGAAGCTTTCTTT
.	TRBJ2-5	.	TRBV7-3	CASSSLGGETQYF	TGTGCCAGCAGCTCCTTAGGGGGTGAGACCCAGTACTTC
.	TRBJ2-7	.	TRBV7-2	CASSLYSARGSEQYF	TGTGCCAGCAGCTTATATTCCGCGCGTGGGTCCGAGCAGTACTTC
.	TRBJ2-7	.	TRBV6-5	CASRGPYEQYF	TGTGCCAGCAGGGGGCCCTACGAGCAGTACTTC
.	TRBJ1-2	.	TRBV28	CASRVDYGYTF	TGTGCCAGCAGGGTCGACTATGGCTACACCTTC
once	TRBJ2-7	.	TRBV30	CAWSRGRSEQYF	TGTGCCTGGAGTAGGGGAAGGAGCGAGCAGTACTTC
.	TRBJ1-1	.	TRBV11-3	CASSLGIGMNTEAFF	TGTGCCAGCAGCTTAGGAATTGGAATGAACACTGAAGCTTTCTTT
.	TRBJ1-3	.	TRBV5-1	CASSLAGGTGNTIYF	TGCGCCAGCAGCTTGGCGGGAGGGACCGGAAACACCATATATTTT
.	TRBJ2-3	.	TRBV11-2	CASSLLGRTDTQYF	TGTGCCAGCAGCTTATTAGGTAGGACAGATACGCAGTATTTT
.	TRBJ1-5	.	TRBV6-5	CASSFFRDQPQHF	TGTGCCAGCAGTTTCTTCCGGGACCAGCCCCAGCATTTT
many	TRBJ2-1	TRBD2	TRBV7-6	CASSLDVGTSGYNEQFF	TGTGCCAGCAGCTTAGACGTCGGGACTAGCGGCTACAATGAGCAGTTCTTC
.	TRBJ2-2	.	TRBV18	CASSPVRPTSSGTGELFF	TGTGCCAGCTCACCGGTCAGGCCTACTAGCTCTGGTACCGGGGAGCTGTTTTTT
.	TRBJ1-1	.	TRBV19	CASSRGRNTEAFF	TGTGCCAGTAGCCGGGGGCGGAACACTGAAGCTTTCTTT
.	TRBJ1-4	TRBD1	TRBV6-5	CASSTGTGGVEKLFF	TGTGCCAGTAGTACCGGGACAGGGGGGGTTGAAAAACTGTTTTTT
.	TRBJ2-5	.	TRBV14	CASSQVQTQYF	TGTGCCAGCAGCCAAGTTCAGACCCAGTACTTC
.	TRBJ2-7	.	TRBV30	CAWSVRQIYEQYF	TGTGCCTGGAGTGTACGACAGATCTACGAGCAGTACTTC
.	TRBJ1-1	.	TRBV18	CASSPPGSQNTEAFF	TGTGCCAGCTCACCACCGGGCAGCCAGAACACTGAAGCTTTCTTT
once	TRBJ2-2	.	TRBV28	CATLVRGYTGELFF	TGTGCCACCCTGGTGCGGGGATACACCGGGGAGCTGTTTTTT